The sequence of this T cell receptor (beta chain) was determined in a study of cytomegalovirus exposure and HLA in healthy donors (dated by TCRdb to about 2017). Concerning the study at large: In an earlier analysis of around 540 of the donors, approximately 300 Gb of sequence data and just under 120 million unique TCR beta sequences from some 170 million T cells were reported. Approximately 300 gigabases of sequencing data and tens of millions of unique TCR sequences were included in an early release covering about 700 HLA-typed donors. Among the approximately 420 genotyped donors, 81% belonged to the genetic ancestry cluster associated with self-reported Caucasian donors. The study aimed to test whether cataloging public T cell receptors could reveal signatures of past pathogen exposure. The study used immunosequencing to profile the T cell repertoires of under 700 subjects and linked those repertoires to cytomegalovirus serostatus. A separate validation cohort of roughly 130 different subjects was used in addition to the roughly 620-subject first cohort. To predict cytomegalovirus infection status, the study brought together high-throughput TCR immunosequencing, statistical association of individual TCRs with disease status, and machine learning. A later analysis re-analyzed previously published TCR beta repertoires from about 600 donors and added high-resolution HLA genotyping to study TCR occurrence patterns. Rather than drawing on any new phenotypic data, the later analysis identified candidate immune exposures from TCR beta sequences and the way those sequences occurred across donors. An earlier analysis of a few hundred of the donors applied high-throughput TCR beta sequencing to assess whether each TCR beta V gene segment acted as functional or pseudogenic. Donor age, sex, ethnicity and CMV serostatus were compiled alongside the repertoire data. A later genetic analysis took genome-wide SNP genotypes for about three fifths of the 666 donors and used that subset as a discovery cohort. All discovery cohort repertoires had been generated using a single sequencing platform. Both class I and class II loci were covered by HLA typing, at four-digit resolution. The number of donors typed differed by locus, with about 629-640 for A, B, C, DRB1 and DQB1, 522 for DQA1, some 570 for DPA1, and around 450 for DPB1. A handful of DR-DQ haplotypes were handled as single units for association and clustering because linkage in the cohort was strong. Across approximately 400 genotyped donors of the cohort, an average of roughly 250,000 unique TCR beta nucleotide sequences per donor were sequenced, and 15% to 20% of those sequences were non-productive. The paper's findings and limits, for the study overall: In a later analysis, the rate of TCR association differed among HLA loci, with DRB1 alleles having the most associated TCRs and HLA-C alleles having the fewest. A further reported finding was that TCR beta sequences accurately predicted the HLA-A and HLA-B alleles for most subjects in the first cohort. The classifier was reported to diagnose cytomegalovirus status with high specificity and sensitivity in both the original and validation cohorts. Three of the identified cytomegalovirus-associated TCR beta chains were confirmed in vitro to be specific for cytomegalovirus antigens. V-gene and J-gene trimming of TCR beta chains was associated with a missense DCLRE1C variant in a later genetic analysis, and the association was replicated in an independent cohort. For the cohort, immune exposure information was limited to CMV serostatus. An earlier analysis of approximately 600 of the donors showed that most TCR beta V segments appeared in productive rearrangements either about 90% or about 30% of the time, which broadly matched IMGT annotations. Most TCR sequences were seen in very few donors, while some public TCRs were found in many individuals. According to a later analysis, parvovirus B19, influenza, CMV and Epstein-Barr virus appeared linked to several top co-occurrence clusters. Because counts were too low, more than 15 rarely observed V segments, including chromosome 9 orphons, were left out of the earlier analysis of 500 to 750 of the donors. Presence/absence analyses assumed roughly uniform sequencing depth across donors, an assumption that may not hold. In a later genetic analysis, fewer N-insertions in productive TCRs were reported among donors in an Asian-associated ancestry cluster than the roughly 700-donor mean. A later analysis associated about 16,000 TCR beta sequences with specific HLA alleles at a false discovery rate of 0.05. Because the 87-base-pair reads could not distinguish some IMGT-functional V segments, including TRBV6-2 and TRBV6-3, those segments were excluded. Linkage disequilibrium might explain the correlated functional status among segregating V segments, but an unknown experimental factor could not be excluded. A group of highly shared sequence variants was considered likely to be a technical artifact of the sequencing pipeline. A total of fewer than 200 TCR beta chains were listed by the study as associated with cytomegalovirus. According to the authors, the approach could potentially be generalized to other disease states and immunological phenotypes. Most CMV-associated TCR beta chains appeared to be HLA-restricted in a later analysis, and the HLA associations seemed to be driven largely by CMV exposure. In a later analysis, HLA-associated TCR beta chains were found to be more clonally expanded and to have lower generation probabilities than equally common non-associated chains. Only TCR beta chains were sequenced in this cohort, and the absence of alpha or paired-chain data limited detectable features. When HLA alleles, especially DR and DQ, strongly co-occurred, attributing TCR associations to individual alleles was difficult. Because HLA typing was missing for some donors at each locus, association tests included only the typed subset.

On this clone: It has no known antigen specificity. The input lacks base qualities; no much larger clone sits a single base away.

Its CDR3 holds 15 amino acids, cysteine through phenylalanine. Of the read, only the CDR3 DNA is kept; its 45 bases are in frame from base 1. Via the germline V gene, CDR1 is MDHEN and CDR2 SYDVKM. V trim: 2 bases; J trim: 1 base; unmatched bases: 4. The cohort was made up of 500 to 800 healthy bone marrow donors. Cohort members were all nominally healthy when sampled, although unrecorded immune exposures were likely present. The donor was CMV seropositive and was included in the group of 250 to 300 seropositive cohort members. Each donor provided a peripheral blood sample, and peripheral blood mononuclear cells were used for TCR beta sequencing. The Qiagen DNeasy Blood Extraction Kit was used to extract genomic DNA from the blood cell samples. Preparation of the library involved the immunoSEQ multiplex PCR assay. For the multiplex PCR, a mixture combining 60 forward primers for TCR Vbeta segments and 13 reverse primers for TCR Jbeta segments was used. Amplification of the CDR3 region of rearranged TCR beta genes was performed with a multiplex PCR assay on genomic DNA. The amplified TCR beta libraries were sequenced on the Illumina HiSeq System as 87-base-pair reads. In the authors' own workflow: A later analysis tallied some 79 million unique TCR beta chains across the 650 to 750 repertoires, and about 12 million of those chains were shared by two or more donors. Raw reads were error-corrected and collapsed into unique sequences by a nearest-neighbor algorithm in which closely related sequences were merged to remove PCR and sequencing errors. CDR3 sequences were aligned to IMGT reference sequences to assign V, D and J gene segments. For a sequence to be retained, a match of at least six nucleotides was required to both a V gene segment and a J gene segment. A rearrangement was called productive if the CDR3 had no stop codons and remained in frame with V and J, and every other rearrangement was called non-productive. Following IMGT convention, CDR3 was defined as the stretch from the second conserved V-encoded cysteine up to the conserved J-encoded phenylalanine. The earlier analysis of fewer than 700 of the donors excluded sequences that lacked an unambiguous match to a single V gene segment. An earlier analysis of almost 600 of the donors classified V segments as functional when productive rearrangements were above 56.7% and as segregating when the standard deviation between donors was above 5%. A statistical classification framework was developed to diagnose cytomegalovirus status using the catalog of TCR beta chain sequences. In a later analysis, TCR nucleotide sequences were compared against IMGT/GENE-DB human TR gene sequences so that V and J genes could be assigned. Using the TCRdist pipeline, a later analysis assigned CDR3 sequences along with most-parsimonious VDJ recombination scenarios. A later analysis defined each TCR beta chain by its CDR3 amino acid sequence plus V-gene family, and excluded reads lacking a unique V-gene family. In a later analysis, around 600 highly shared, low-generation-probability nucleotide sequences were removed to address suspected cross-contamination and a sequencing artifact. In a later analysis, a clonal expansion index for each public chain was calculated from normalized within-repertoire ranks of inferred template counts. A later analysis computed generation probabilities with a VDJ recombination model fitted to out-of-frame rearrangements, and checked the results against IGoR. In a later analysis, TCR-TCR, TCR-HLA and TCR-CMV co-occurrence was scored with hypergeometric tests, and a repertoire-size bias correction was applied to TCR pairs. A later analysis estimated false discovery rates by permuting HLA or CMV assignments 20 times. A later analysis grouped co-occurring TCRs with DBSCAN, adding TCRdist sequence similarity when clustering within HLA-allele-positive subsets. Repertoires with fewer than 30,000 or more than 120,000 public chains, plus five repertoires with anomalous nucleotide sharing, were excluded from co-occurrence clustering. Entries here come from immuneACCESS through TCRdb and include only in-frame sequences with V and J called. Some clones fail to appear in such tables; in the studies checked, an unresolved V gene covers under half of the shortfall, and the cause of the remainder is unknown. The DNA was the basis for D and trimming; V, J and clone size are from that table. The sample has over 85,000 clones on record, more than 65% of them singletons. The ten largest clones capture 13% of the sample.

Input material: PBMCs. The receptor comes from a man aged 25-45 years in good health and CMV-seropositive. The rearrangement joined TRBV28 to TRBJ2-7, with 8 bases aligning to TRBD1. Here is the DNA: TGTGCCAGCAGTTTACGGGGGACAGGTTCCTACGAGCAGTACTTC. It specifies CASSLRGTGSYEQYF.